Sequencing of this T cell receptor (beta chain) was carried out in a study of shared clonotypes between healthy human individuals. Germline V gene lookup returns CDR1 SGHVS and CDR2 FQNEAQ. This CDR3 is built from 13 residues. V was clipped by 3 bases and J by 4 bases, with 9 bases between them. Naive CD8 cells lacked CD45RO and underwent positive selection for CCR7, leaving out terminally differentiated effector memory CD45RA+ cells. The data were produced by immunoSEQ multiplex PCR, yet TCRdb's version contains in-frame clones alone and is incomplete. Among around 1.9 million clones listed, about 93% were seen once.

The chain recombines TRBV7-8 with TRBJ1-1; D is unclear. The material sequenced was naive CD8+ T cells from PBMCs. The source of this sequence is a young man in good health. Some clones in this sample may be carry-over from other donors' samples. CDR3 in amino acids: CASSFSLSTEAFF. In DNA form, the CDR3 reads TGTGCCAGCAGCTTTTCCCTTTCCACTGAAGCTTTCTTT.